The present T cell receptor (beta chain) was sequenced within a study of T cells in women clearing cervical HPV infection. Sequencing used immunoSEQ multiplex PCR; TCRdb keeps in-frame clones, though not all of them. Its listing shows about 31,000 clones. As to this clone: The read halts 3 residues ahead of the CDR3 end, with the missing end drawn from the germline J gene.

The germline CDR1 and CDR2 sequences are LNHDA and SQIVND (reference sequence). The CDR3 runs to 16 residues. The source material was blood buffy coat. The TCR was taken from a woman aged 18-69 years with a cervical HPV16 infection that either progressed to CIN3+ or cleared (not recorded which). The chain couples TRBV19 to TRBJ1-2; TRBD1 might be the D (6 bases). CDR3 protein: CASSIPGVPSTDTYTF. The sequenced part of the CDR3 DNA is TGTGCCAGTAGTATACCAGGGGTGCCAAGCACAGATACC.